The source of this TCR beta chain is a study of OX40 agonist ivuxolimab in advanced cancers. Looking at the study overall: Melanoma, hepatocellular carcinoma, head and neck or renal cell cancer occurred in dose-escalation patients. Study results and caveats: Low normalized T-cell clonal expansion was also seen in some nonresponders.

CDR1 SGHDN and CDR2 FVKESK come from the germline V gene. The ends were cut back, 1 base at V and 13 bases at J, with 8 bases in the middle. CDR3 size: 11 residues. The table came from immunoSEQ multiplex PCR; TCRdb's copy has only in-frame clones and leaves some out. Among some 77,000 clones, approximately 85% were seen once, and the ten largest hold approximately 5.5%. The study sampled blood at baseline, cycle 4 day 1, and cycle 7 day 1. As concerns this clone: The antigen is not known.

The receptor's source is an adult with an advanced solid tumor such as melanoma, head and neck, liver or kidney cancer. The sequencing here drew on CD4+ or CD8+ T cells sorted from blood, taken in a trial of the OX40 agonist ivuxolimab. This chain links TRBV14 with TRBJ2-1; D not certain. CDR3 sequence: CASSQGGNQFF. The DNA for the CDR3 is TGTGCCAGCAGCCAAGGCGGAAACCAGTTCTTC.